These 30 T cell receptor beta chains share one sample of origin, sequenced in a study of blood T cell repertoires in COVID-19 (dated by TCRdb to between 2020 and 2021). The library relied on the immunoSEQ multiplex PCR assay. Imported from immuneACCESS, the table was reduced by TCRdb to in-frame sequences with V and J called. These copies leave out some clones; in studies compared against another copy, an unresolved V gene accounts for under half, and the cause of the remainder is not known. A total of roughly 29,000 clones appear in this sample, approximately 80% of them only once. The ten largest account for about 25% of the sample. Sequencing used peripheral blood. Receptors were obtained from a man in his 70s with active COVID-19.

This clone occurred a few times. The chain has TRBV10-2 and TRBJ1-6, with a possible D match to TRBD1 (6 bases). With 7 bases removed from V and 6 bases from J, the gap between germline ends came to 10 bases. Germline values: CDR1 WSHSY, CDR2 SAAADI. The length of the CDR3 is 13 residues. The CDR3 protein is CASKGGGNSPLHF. In DNA, the CDR3 is TGCGCCAGCAAGGGAGGGGGTAATTCACCCCTCCACTTT.

As concerns this clone: The germline gene is not matched at one end of the junction; a read error may be the cause. The V gene is TRBV11-1, the J gene TRBJ1-2; 8 bases agree with TRBD1. The CDR3 sequence is 13 residues long. CDR1 and CDR2 from the germline V gene are SGHAT and FQDESV (reference sequence). Here the CDR3 DNA reads TGTGCCGGCAGCCGACAGGGGACCTATGGCTACACCTTC. Its translation is CAGSRQGTYGYTF. The whole variable domain, remainder taken from reference TRBV11-1 and TRBJ1-2, is EAEVAQSPRYKITEKSQAVAFWCDPISGHATLYWYRQILGQGPELLVQFQDESVVDDSQLPKDRFSAERLKGVDSTLKIQPAELGDSAMYLCAGSRQGTYGYTFGSGTRLTVV.

This rearrangement joins TRBV6-5 to TRBJ2-2, with 10 bases identical to TRBD1. The CDR3 spans 14 residues. With V trimmed by 8 bases and J by 6 bases, 6 bases remained unmatched. Germline lookup yields CDR1 MNHEY and CDR2 SVGAGI. The CDR3 region is CASSDRGQAGELFF. Here the CDR3 DNA reads TGTGCCAGCTCCGACAGGGGGCAAGCCGGGGAGCTGTTTTTT.

This rearrangement joins TRBV12-3 or TRBV12-4 to TRBJ1-2; D remains ambiguous. The CDR3 extends over 12 amino acids. V was clipped by 6 bases and J by 4 bases, with 9 bases between them. CDR3 in amino acids: CASRGGPYGYTF. The DNA of the CDR3 is TGTGCCAGCAGAGGCGGGCCCTATGGCTACACCTTC.

This clone showed up just once. V and J are TRBV5-4 and TRBJ2-5; 10 bases align to TRBD2. Per the germline V gene, CDR1 is SGHNT and CDR2 is YYREEE (reference sequence). This CDR3 region has 19 residues. Trimming at V came to 0 bases and at J to 5 bases, leaving 16 bases not matched to a gene. The CDR3 protein is CASSLEGLYQRGGGETQYF. The CDR3 DNA reads TGTGCCAGCAGCTTGGAGGGACTATACCAGCGGGGGGGCGGTGAGACCCAGTACTTC.

The chain uses TRBV27 and TRBJ2-7; 14 bases are shared with TRBD2. This CDR3 has 17 residues. CDR1 is MNHEY and CDR2 is SMNVEV in the germline V gene (reference sequence). With V trimmed by 4 bases and J by 6 bases, 11 bases remained unmatched. The CDR3 protein is CASSSPGLAGGLGEQYF. Written as DNA, the CDR3 is TGTGCCAGCAGTTCCCCCGGACTAGCGGGGGGTTTAGGCGAGCAGTACTTC.

This clone has only one observation. At the DNA level, this CDR3 is encoded by other sequences in the same sample as well. The V gene is TRBV18, the J gene TRBJ2-2; D might be TRBD1 (6 bases). There are 16 residues in the CDR3. V gave up 0 bases and J gave up 0 bases, with 8 bases separating them. Germline V gene lookup returns CDR1 KGHSH and CDR2 LQKENI. The chain's CDR3 is CASSPPRGTNTGELFF. CDR3 DNA sequence: TGTGCCAGCTCACCACCCAGGGGCACGAACACCGGGGAGCTGTTTTTT.

CDR3 bases: TGTGCCAGCTCACCACCGGGACTAGCGGGAGGGACAGATACGCAGTATTTT. It is translated as CASSPPGLAGGTDTQYF. J is TRBJ2-3 and V is TRBV18; 16 bases are shared with TRBD2. J lost 3 bases, V lost 0 bases, and 0 bases had no gene match. The CDR3 totals 17 residues. Looked up from germline, CDR1 is KGHSH and CDR2 is LQKENI.

This clone appeared a single time. Here the CDR3 DNA reads TGTGCCAGCAGCTTTAGGACAGGCCGGGGAGATACGCAGTATTTT. Translated: CASSFRTGRGDTQYF. V and J are TRBV7-9 and TRBJ2-3; 7 bases fit TRBD1. Germline CDR1 reads SEHNR; CDR2 reads FQNEAQ (reference sequence). V trimming: 3 bases; J trimming: 5 bases; junction bases outside the gene matches: 8. CDR3 size: 15 residues.

The rearrangement uses TRBV5-1 and TRBJ1-2, with D possibly being TRBD1 (5 bases). CDR3 length equals 15 residues. Between the trimmed V and J ends, which lost 0 bases and 6 bases, there was a span of 15 bases. Germline CDR1 is SGHRS and CDR2 is YFSETQ. CDR3 residues: CASSLGGSSLHGYTF. CDR3 DNA: TGCGCCAGCAGCTTGGGGGGCAGTAGTCTCCATGGCTACACCTTC.

The V gene is TRBV11-3, the J gene TRBJ2-1, with D possibly matching TRBD1 (6 bases). Germline CDR1 is SGHNT and CDR2 is YENEEA. Trimming took off 2 bases at V and 9 bases at J, with 14 bases between the two ends. The CDR3 spans 14 residues. The CDR3 sequence: CASSLQQGMGEQFF. In DNA, the CDR3 is TGTGCCAGCAGCTTACAACAGGGTATGGGTGAGCAGTTCTTC.

As DNA, the CDR3 is TGTGCCAGTAGTATTGGTGGGGGCTTTTCTGGAAACACCATATATTTT. Residues: CASSIGGGFSGNTIYF. This chain links TRBV19 with TRBJ1-3; a weak D match, TRBD1 (6 bases). V was shortened by 3 bases and J by 1 base, with 13 bases between the two germline ends. Germline CDR1 LNHDA, CDR2 SQIVND (reference sequence). The CDR3 loop spans 16 amino acids. Looking up the rest from reference TRBV19 and TRBJ1-3 gives the full variable domain: DGGITQSPKYLFRKEGQNVTLSCEQNLNHDAMYWYRQDPGQGLRLIYYSQIVNDFQKGDIAEGYSVSREKKESFPLTVTSAQKNPTAFYLCASSIGGGFSGNTIYFGEGSWLTVV.

J is TRBJ2-1 and V is TRBV6-5; maybe TRBD2 (6 bases). V shed 7 bases and J shed 3 bases, with 16 bases lying between them. CDR3 length equals 15 residues. Germline CDR1 reads MNHEY; CDR2 reads SVGAGI. The DNA of the CDR3 is TGTGCCAGCAAAATAGGGACTTCAAACTACAATGAGCAGTTCTTC. Translating gives CASKIGTSNYNEQFF.

J is TRBJ2-1 and V is TRBV12-5; TRBD1 matches 7 bases. The CDR3 spans 16 residues. V lost 1 base, J lost 6 bases, and 9 bases stayed unmatched. The germline V gene has CDR1 LGHNT and CDR2 FRNRAP. The CDR3: CASGLDRGQGVNEQFF. DNA for the CDR3: TGTGCTAGTGGTTTGGACCGGGGCCAGGGGGTCAATGAGCAGTTCTTC.

The CDR3: CASSPRDRLTEAFF. The CDR3 DNA is TGTGCCAGCAGTCCTCGAGACAGGCTCACTGAAGCTTTCTTT. The chain uses TRBV27 and TRBJ1-1, with TRBD1 as a possible D gene (6 bases). The ends were cut back, 5 bases at V and 4 bases at J, with 14 bases in the middle. Germline CDR1 is MNHEY and CDR2 is SMNVEV (reference sequence). The CDR3 length is 14 residues.

This clone has only one observation. The chain is built from TRBV29-1 and TRBJ2-5, with D perhaps TRBD1 (7 bases). The CDR3 spans 12 residues. Germline CDR1 reads SQVTM; CDR2 reads ANQGSEA. The CDR3 region is CSGSGGGETQYF. The CDR3 coding sequence is TGCAGTGGCTCAGGGGGAGGAGAGACCCAGTACTTC.

Only one count was recorded for this clone. The chain uses TRBV19 and TRBJ2-7; 12 positions match TRBD2. This CDR3 is 15 amino acids long. Germline loops: CDR1 LNHDA, CDR2 SQIVND (reference sequence). The trim removed 4 bases at V and 2 bases at J, leaving 3 bases unmatched. The CDR3 loop reads CASSRGLAGPYEQYF. The CDR3 DNA reads as TGTGCCAGTAGTAGGGGACTAGCGGGTCCCTACGAGCAGTACTTC.

The gene calls are TRBV29-1 and TRBJ1-1, with a possible D match to TRBD1 (6 bases). In germline, CDR1 is SQVTM, CDR2 ANQGSEA. V was trimmed by 5 bases and J by 7 bases, leaving 14 bases between them. CDR3 length: 12 residues. The CDR3: CSVYRVVGEAFF. CDR3 sequence (DNA): TGCAGCGTTTACAGGGTCGTTGGTGAAGCTTTCTTT.

The genes are TRBV5-1 and TRBJ2-7; possibly TRBD2 for D (7 bases). The V gene's germline CDR1 is SGHRS and CDR2 YFSETQ. This CDR3 contains 15 residues. With 0 bases removed from V and 6 bases from J, the gap between germline ends came to 16 bases. This chain's CDR3 is CASSLAGGGAVEQYF. The CDR3 DNA reads TGCGCCAGCAGCTTGGCCGGTGGGGGGGCCGTCGAGCAGTACTTC.

A few counts support this clone. This chain uses TRBV2 with TRBJ1-2; 7 nucleotides match TRBD1. Per germline, CDR1 SNHLY and CDR2 FYNNEI. The CDR3 is made up of 14 amino acids. Trimming cost V 8 bases and J 0 bases; bases outside gene matches: 6. CDR3 residues: CASRGTATNYGYTF. CDR3 in DNA: TGTGCCAGCCGAGGGACAGCAACTAACTATGGCTACACCTTC.

V and J are TRBV6-6 and TRBJ2-1; D is perhaps TRBD2 (5 bases). Germline V gives CDR1 MNHNY, CDR2 SVGAGI (reference sequence). The CDR3 length is 13 residues. The ends were cut back, 6 bases at V and 0 bases at J, with 6 bases in the middle. CDR3 region: CASRDFSYNEQFF. The DNA for the CDR3 is TGTGCCAGCAGGGACTTCTCCTACAATGAGCAGTTCTTC.

This sequence joins TRBV10-3 and TRBJ2-3, with TRBD2 identical over 8 bases. CDR3 length: 14 residues. From germline, CDR1 is ENHRY and CDR2 SYGVKD. The trim removed 5 bases at V and 5 bases at J, leaving 6 bases unmatched. DNA of the CDR3: TGTGCCATCAGTACGGGGCGGGAGGTAGATACGCAGTATTTT. It codes for CAISTGREVDTQYF.

This chain joins TRBV19 and TRBJ1-5; TRBD1 agrees at 10 bases. After removal of 1 base from V and 1 base from J, the junction contained 1 base not matched to a gene. This CDR3 comprises 16 residues. Germline V CDR1 and CDR2: LNHDA, SQIVND (reference sequence). The CDR3 spells CASSIGTGGSNQPQHF. The CDR3 DNA reads TGTGCCAGTAGTATAGGGACAGGGGGAAGCAATCAGCCCCAGCATTTT. Supplemented by reference TRBV19 and TRBJ1-5, the full variable domain reads DGGITQSPKYLFRKEGQNVTLSCEQNLNHDAMYWYRQDPGQGLRLIYYSQIVNDFQKGDIAEGYSVSREKKESFPLTVTSAQKNPTAFYLCASSIGTGGSNQPQHFGDGTRLSIL.

The V and J genes are TRBV11-2 and TRBJ2-7; tentative D call: TRBD2 (5 bases). This CDR3 region has 17 residues. The V gene lost 5 bases and the J gene lost 2 bases, with 22 bases spanning the gap. The germline V gene has CDR1 SGHAT and CDR2 FQNNGV. In DNA, the CDR3 is TGTGCCAGCAGCCCCCACCAACTAGTCCTCCTCACCTACGAGCAGTACTTC. Residues: CASSPHQLVLLTYEQYF.

The rearrangement uses TRBV6-5 and TRBJ1-2, with TRBD1 as a possible D gene (5 bases). The CDR3 has 13 amino acids. Germline CDR1 and CDR2: MNHEY and SVGAGI. Trimming stripped 0 bases from V and 5 bases from J, with 7 bases between. The CDR3 loop is CASSYSTDYGYTF. CDR3 DNA: TGTGCCAGCAGTTACTCGACAGATTATGGCTACACCTTC.

The chain combines TRBV19 with TRBJ2-7; 8 positions agree with TRBD1. The germline V gene has CDR1 LNHDA and CDR2 SQIVND (reference sequence). This CDR3 contains 15 residues. V was pared by 5 bases and J by 4 bases, with 10 bases of the junction left unmatched. CDR3 amino acids: CASSPRTGLGYEQYF. For the CDR3, the DNA is TGTGCCAGTAGTCCAAGGACAGGGCTTGGGTACGAGCAGTACTTC. The variable domain in full, completed from reference TRBV19 and TRBJ2-7, reads DGGITQSPKYLFRKEGQNVTLSCEQNLNHDAMYWYRQDPGQGLRLIYYSQIVNDFQKGDIAEGYSVSREKKESFPLTVTSAQKNPTAFYLCASSPRTGLGYEQYFGPGTRLTVT.

Only a few counts were recorded for this clone. The rearrangement uses TRBV11-2 and TRBJ1-5, with TRBD1 matching 8 bases. Germline values: CDR1 SGHAT, CDR2 FQNNGV. The CDR3 is 14 residues long. J gave up 1 base and V 5 bases, and 1 base lay outside the gene matches. CDR3 in amino acids: CASSRQGSNQPQHF. Written as DNA, the CDR3 is TGTGCCAGCAGCCGACAGGGGAGCAATCAGCCCCAGCATTTT.

The chain links TRBV18 to TRBJ1-3; D is uncertain. The CDR3 spans 17 residues. The V gene's germline CDR1 is KGHSH and CDR2 LQKENI. V shed 0 bases and J shed 0 bases, with 12 bases lying between them. The CDR3: CASSPPSATYSGNTIYF. The CDR3, as DNA: TGTGCCAGCTCACCACCCTCTGCTACCTACTCTGGAAACACCATATATTTT. The complete variable domain, with remaining parts taken from reference TRBV18 and TRBJ1-3, reads NAGVMQNPRHLVRRRGQEARLRCSPMKGHSHVYWYRQLPEEGLKFMVYLQKENIIDESGMPKERFSAEFPKEGPSILRIQQVVRGDSAAYFCASSPPSATYSGNTIYFGEGSWLTVV.

This chain's CDR3 is CASSSAGGRISYEQYF. The CDR3 nucleotides are TGTGCCAGCAGCTCCGCGGGCGGGAGGATCTCCTACGAGCAGTACTTC. The chain is built from TRBV7-8 and TRBJ2-7, with TRBD2 matching 8 bases. V lost 4 bases to trimming and J lost 0 bases; unmatched junction nucleotides: 8. The V gene's germline CDR1 is SGHVS and CDR2 FQNEAQ. There are 16 residues in the CDR3.

This sequence joins TRBV29-1 and TRBJ1-4; D gene unclear. Trimming took 6 bases from V and 14 from J, leaving 22 bases between them. Germline V gene data show CDR1 as SQVTM and CDR2 as ANQGSEA. The CDR3 extends over 13 amino acids. The CDR3 DNA reads as TGCAGCGTCCGGGGTCCCTTGGGAGGCGGGCTGTTTTTT. It encodes CSVRGPLGGGLFF. Combining the CDR3 with reference TRBV29-1 and TRBJ1-4 gives the whole variable domain SAVISQKPSRDICQRGTSLTIQCQVDSQVTMMFWYRQQPGQSLTLIATANQGSEATYESGFVIDKFPISRPNLTFSTLTVSNMSPEDSSIYLCSVRGPLGGGLFFGSGTQLSVL.